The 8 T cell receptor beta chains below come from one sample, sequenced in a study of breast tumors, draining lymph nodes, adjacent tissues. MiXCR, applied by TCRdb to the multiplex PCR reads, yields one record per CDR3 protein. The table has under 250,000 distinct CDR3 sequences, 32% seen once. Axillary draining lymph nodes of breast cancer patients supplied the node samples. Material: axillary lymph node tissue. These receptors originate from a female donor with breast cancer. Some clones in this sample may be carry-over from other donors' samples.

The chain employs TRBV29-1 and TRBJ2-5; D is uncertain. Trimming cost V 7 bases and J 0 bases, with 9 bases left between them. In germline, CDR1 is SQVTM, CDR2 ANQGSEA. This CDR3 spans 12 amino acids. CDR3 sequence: CSALRDQETQYF. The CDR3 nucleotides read TGCAGCGCCCTCCGTGACCAAGAGACCCAGTACTTC.

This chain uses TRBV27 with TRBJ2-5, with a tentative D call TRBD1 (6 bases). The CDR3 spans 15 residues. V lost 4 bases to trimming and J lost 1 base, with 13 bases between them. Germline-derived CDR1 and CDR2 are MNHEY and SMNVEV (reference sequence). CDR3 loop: CASSSPTTGQETQYF. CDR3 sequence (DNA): TGTGCCAGCAGTTCACCCACGACAGGCCAAGAGACCCAGTACTTC.

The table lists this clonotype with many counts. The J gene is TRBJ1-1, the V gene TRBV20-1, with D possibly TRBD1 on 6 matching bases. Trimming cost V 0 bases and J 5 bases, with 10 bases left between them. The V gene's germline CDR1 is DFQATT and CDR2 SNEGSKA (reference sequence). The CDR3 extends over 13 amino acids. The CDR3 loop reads CSARDFRGTEAFF. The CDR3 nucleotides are TGCAGTGCTAGAGACTTCAGGGGTACTGAAGCTTTCTTT.

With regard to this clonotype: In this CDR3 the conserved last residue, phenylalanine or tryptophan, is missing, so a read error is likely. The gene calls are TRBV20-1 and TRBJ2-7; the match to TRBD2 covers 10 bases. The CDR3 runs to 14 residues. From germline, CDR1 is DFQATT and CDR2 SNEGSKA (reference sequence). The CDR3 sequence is CSAETSGQAYKQYL. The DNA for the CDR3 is TGCAGTGCGGAGACTAGCGGGCAGGCCTACAAGCAGTACCTC.

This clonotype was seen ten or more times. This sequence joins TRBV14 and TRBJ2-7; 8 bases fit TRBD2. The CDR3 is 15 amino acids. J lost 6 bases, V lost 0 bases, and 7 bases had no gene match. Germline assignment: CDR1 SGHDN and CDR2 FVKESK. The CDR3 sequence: CASSQELGTRGEQYF. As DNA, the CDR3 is TGTGCCAGCAGCCAAGAGTTGGGGACTAGAGGCGAGCAGTACTTC.

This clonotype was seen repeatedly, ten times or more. The CDR3 DNA sequence: TGTGCCAGCAGTCCACCGGGACAGGGGCTTTACGAGCAGTACTTC. As protein: CASSPPGQGLYEQYF. The genes are TRBV6-5 and TRBJ2-7, with 10 positions matching TRBD1. The CDR3 length is 15 residues. Germline V gene lookup returns CDR1 MNHEY and CDR2 SVGAGI. The V and J ends lost 5 bases and 4 bases, in that order; junction bases with no gene match: 8.

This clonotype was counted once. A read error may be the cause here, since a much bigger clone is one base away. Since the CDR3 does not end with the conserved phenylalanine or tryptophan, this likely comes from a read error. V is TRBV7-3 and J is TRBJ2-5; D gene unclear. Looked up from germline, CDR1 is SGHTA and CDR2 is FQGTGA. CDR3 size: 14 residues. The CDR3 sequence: CASSLRPDQGTQYL. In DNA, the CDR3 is TGTGCCAGCAGCTTAAGACCAGACCAAGGGACCCAGTACCTC.

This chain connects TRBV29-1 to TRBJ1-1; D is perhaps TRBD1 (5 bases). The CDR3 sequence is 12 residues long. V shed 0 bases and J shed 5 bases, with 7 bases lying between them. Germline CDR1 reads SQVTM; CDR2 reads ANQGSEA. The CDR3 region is CSVEEGGTEAFF. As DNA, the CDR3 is TGCAGCGTTGAAGAGGGGGGGACTGAAGCTTTCTTT.